This T cell receptor (beta chain) is from a study of identical twins. Study outcomes and limitations: The study found that models underestimated out-of-frame TCR alpha sharing in monozygotic twins.

As concerns this clonotype: Its antigen is as yet unknown. This may arise from a read error, as a much more abundant clone is one base away.

Trimming pared 3 bases from V and 8 bases from J, leaving 5 bases between. The CDR3 runs 11 residues. The germline V gene has CDR1 MNHNY and CDR2 SVGAGI (reference sequence). cDNA molecules carried unique molecular identifiers, and template switching added a universal primer site. MiXCR, run by TCRdb on the 5' RACE reads, gives a single entry per CDR3 protein. The repertoire holds under 250,000 distinct CDR3 sequences, with about 7.5% as singletons. These data were also reused for a study on yellow fever vaccine responses in identical twins.

The sample consisted of CD8+ T cells sorted from blood. This receptor was identified in a woman aged 18-29 years in good health. The gene calls are TRBV6-6 and TRBJ2-1; D ambiguous. The CDR3 loop is CASSYTDEQFF. Written as DNA, the CDR3 is TGTGCCAGCAGTTATACCGATGAGCAGTTCTTC.